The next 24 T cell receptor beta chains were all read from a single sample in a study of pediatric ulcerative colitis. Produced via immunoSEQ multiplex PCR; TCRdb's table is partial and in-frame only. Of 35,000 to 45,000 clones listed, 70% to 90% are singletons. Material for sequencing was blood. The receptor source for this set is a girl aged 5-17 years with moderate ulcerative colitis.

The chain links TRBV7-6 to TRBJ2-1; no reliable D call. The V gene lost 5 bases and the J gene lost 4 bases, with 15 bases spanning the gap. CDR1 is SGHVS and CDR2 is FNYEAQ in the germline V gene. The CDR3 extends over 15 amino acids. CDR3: CASSPRGQGYNEQFF. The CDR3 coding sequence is TGTGCCAGCAGCCCACGCGGCCAAGGTTACAATGAGCAGTTCTTC.

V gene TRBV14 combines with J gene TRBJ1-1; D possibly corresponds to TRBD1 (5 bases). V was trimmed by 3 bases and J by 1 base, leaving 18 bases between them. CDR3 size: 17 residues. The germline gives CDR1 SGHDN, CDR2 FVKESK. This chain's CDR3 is CASSQKPWGVPNTEAFF. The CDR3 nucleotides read TGTGCCAGCAGCCAGAAGCCCTGGGGGGTCCCGAACACTGAAGCTTTCTTT.

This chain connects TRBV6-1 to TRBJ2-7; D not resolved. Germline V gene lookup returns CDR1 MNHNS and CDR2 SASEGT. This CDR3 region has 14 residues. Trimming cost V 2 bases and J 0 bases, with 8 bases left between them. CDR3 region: CASSEMWSSYEQYF. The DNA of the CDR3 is TGTGCCAGCAGTGAAATGTGGAGCTCCTACGAGCAGTACTTC.

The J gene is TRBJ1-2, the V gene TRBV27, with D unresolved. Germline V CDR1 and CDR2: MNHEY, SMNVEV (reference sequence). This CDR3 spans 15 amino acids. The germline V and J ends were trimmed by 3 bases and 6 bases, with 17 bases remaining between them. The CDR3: CASSLRAFTRDGYTF. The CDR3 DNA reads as TGTGCCAGCAGTTTGAGGGCCTTTACCCGGGATGGCTACACCTTC.

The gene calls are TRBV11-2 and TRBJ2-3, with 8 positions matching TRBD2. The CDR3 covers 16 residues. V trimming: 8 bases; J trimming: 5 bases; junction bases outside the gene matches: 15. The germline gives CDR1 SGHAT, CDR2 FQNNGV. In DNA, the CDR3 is TGTGCCAGCGCTGGGGCCCCAATAGCGGGGAGAGATACGCAGTATTTT. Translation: CASAGAPIAGRDTQYF.

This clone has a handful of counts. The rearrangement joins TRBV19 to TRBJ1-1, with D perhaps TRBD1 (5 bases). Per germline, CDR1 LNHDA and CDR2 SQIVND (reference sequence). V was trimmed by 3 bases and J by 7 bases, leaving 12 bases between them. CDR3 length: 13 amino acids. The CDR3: CASSIKTGLEAFF. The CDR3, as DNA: TGTGCCAGTAGTATCAAAACGGGGCTTGAAGCTTTCTTT.

As DNA, the CDR3 is TGCGCCAGCAGCGCTAGACTAGCGGGAGGTAATGAGCAGTTCTTC. Protein product: CASSARLAGGNEQFF. The chain employs TRBV4-3 and TRBJ2-1, with 13 bases aligning to TRBD2. Germline CDR1 reads LGHNA; CDR2 reads YSLEER. This CDR3 is built from 15 residues. The J segment lost 7 bases and the V segment lost 5 bases, leaving 5 bases of the junction unmatched.

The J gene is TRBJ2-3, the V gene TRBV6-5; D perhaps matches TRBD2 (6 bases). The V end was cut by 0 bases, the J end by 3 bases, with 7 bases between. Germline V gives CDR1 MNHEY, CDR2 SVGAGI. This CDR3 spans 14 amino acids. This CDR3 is CASSYSGRTDTQYF. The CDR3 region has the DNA TGTGCCAGCAGTTACTCAGGGAGGACAGATACGCAGTATTTT.

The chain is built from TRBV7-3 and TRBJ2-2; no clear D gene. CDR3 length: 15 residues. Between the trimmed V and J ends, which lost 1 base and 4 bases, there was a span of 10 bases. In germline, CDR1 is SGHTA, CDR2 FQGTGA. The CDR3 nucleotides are TGTGCCAGCAGCTTAAGTGCCGGATCCACCGGGGAGCTGTTTTTT. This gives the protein CASSLSAGSTGELFF.

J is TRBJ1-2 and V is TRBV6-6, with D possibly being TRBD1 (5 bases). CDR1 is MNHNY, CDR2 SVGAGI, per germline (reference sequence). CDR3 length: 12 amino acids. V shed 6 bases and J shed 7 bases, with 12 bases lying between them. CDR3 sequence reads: CASRGGWVGYTF. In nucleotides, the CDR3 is TGTGCCAGCAGGGGGGGATGGGTTGGCTACACCTTC.

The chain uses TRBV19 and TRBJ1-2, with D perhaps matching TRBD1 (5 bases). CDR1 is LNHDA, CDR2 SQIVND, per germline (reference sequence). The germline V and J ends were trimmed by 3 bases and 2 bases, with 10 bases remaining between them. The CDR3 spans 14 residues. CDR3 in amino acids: CASSIRVSNYGYTF. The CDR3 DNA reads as TGTGCCAGTAGTATCAGGGTTAGCAACTATGGCTACACCTTC.

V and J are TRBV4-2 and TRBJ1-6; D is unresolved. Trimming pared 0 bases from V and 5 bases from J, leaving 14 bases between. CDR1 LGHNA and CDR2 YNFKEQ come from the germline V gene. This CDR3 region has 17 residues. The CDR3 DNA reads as TGTGCCAGCAGCCAAGATCCCCCGGCCGGGGATAATTCACCCCTCCACTTT. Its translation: CASSQDPPAGDNSPLHF.

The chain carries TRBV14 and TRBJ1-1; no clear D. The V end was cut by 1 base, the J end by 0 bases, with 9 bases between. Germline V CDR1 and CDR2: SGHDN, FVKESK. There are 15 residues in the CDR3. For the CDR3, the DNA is TGTGCCAGCAGCCAAGGAACAGCCCTGAACACTGAAGCTTTCTTT. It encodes CASSQGTALNTEAFF. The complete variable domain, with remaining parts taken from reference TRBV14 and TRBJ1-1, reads EAGVTQFPSHSVIEKGQTVTLRCDPISGHDNLYWYRRVMGKEIKFLLHFVKESKQDESGMPNNRFLAERTGGTYSTLKVQPAELEDSGVYFCASSQGTALNTEAFFGQGTRLTVV.

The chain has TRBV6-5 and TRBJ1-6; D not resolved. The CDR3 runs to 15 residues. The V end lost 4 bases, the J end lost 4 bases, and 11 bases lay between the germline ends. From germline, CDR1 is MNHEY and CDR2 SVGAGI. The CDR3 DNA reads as TGTGCCAGCAGTTCCCCTTGGCCTTATAATTCACCCCTCCACTTT. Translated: CASSSPWPYNSPLHF.

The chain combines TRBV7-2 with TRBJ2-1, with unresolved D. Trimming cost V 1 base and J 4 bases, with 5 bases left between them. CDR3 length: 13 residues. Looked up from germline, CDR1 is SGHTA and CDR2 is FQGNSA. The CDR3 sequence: CASSLGQYNEQFF. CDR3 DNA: TGTGCCAGCAGCTTAGGTCAATACAATGAGCAGTTCTTC. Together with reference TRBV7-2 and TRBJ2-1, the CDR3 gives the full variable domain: GAGVSQSPSNKVTEKGKDVELRCDPISGHTALYWYRQSLGQGLEFLIYFQGNSAPDKSGLPSDRFSAERTGGSVSTLTIQRTQQEDSAVYLCASSLGQYNEQFFGPGTRLTVL.

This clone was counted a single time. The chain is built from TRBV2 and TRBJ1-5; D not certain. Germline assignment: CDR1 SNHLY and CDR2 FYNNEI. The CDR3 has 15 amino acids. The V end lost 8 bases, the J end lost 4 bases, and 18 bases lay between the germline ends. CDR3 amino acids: CASRRSGGKNQPQHF. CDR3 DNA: TGTGCCAGCCGAAGGTCCGGAGGGAAAAATCAGCCCCAGCATTTT.

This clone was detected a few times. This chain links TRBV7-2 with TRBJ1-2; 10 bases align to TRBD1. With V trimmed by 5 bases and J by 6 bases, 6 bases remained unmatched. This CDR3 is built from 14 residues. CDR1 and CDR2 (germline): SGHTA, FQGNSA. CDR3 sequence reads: CASSLDRGRDGYTF. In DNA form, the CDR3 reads TGTGCCAGCAGCCTTGACAGGGGGCGCGATGGCTACACCTTC. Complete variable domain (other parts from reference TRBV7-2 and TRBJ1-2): GAGVSQSPSNKVTEKGKDVELRCDPISGHTALYWYRQSLGQGLEFLIYFQGNSAPDKSGLPSDRFSAERTGGSVSTLTIQRTQQEDSAVYLCASSLDRGRDGYTFGSGTRLTVV.

CDR3 loop: CASSYDGQPVGNTEAFF. The CDR3 DNA reads as TGCGCCAGCAGCTACGACGGACAGCCGGTGGGGAACACTGAAGCTTTCTTT. The chain carries TRBV5-1 and TRBJ1-1; D is possibly TRBD1 (6 bases). In germline, CDR1 is SGHRS, CDR2 YFSETQ. This CDR3 has 17 residues. V was clipped by 3 bases and J by 1 base, with 19 bases between them. Using reference TRBV5-1 and TRBJ1-1 for the parts outside the CDR3, the full variable domain is KAGVTQTPRYLIKTRGQQVTLSCSPISGHRSVSWYQQTPGQGLQFLFEYFSETQRNKGNFPGRFSGRQFSNSRSEMNVSTLELGDSALYLCASSYDGQPVGNTEAFFGQGTRLTVV.

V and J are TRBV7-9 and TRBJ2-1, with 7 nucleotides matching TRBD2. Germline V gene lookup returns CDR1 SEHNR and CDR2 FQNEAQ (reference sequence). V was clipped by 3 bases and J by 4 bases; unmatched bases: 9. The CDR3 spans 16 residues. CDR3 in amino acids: CASSLPAGTTYNEQFF. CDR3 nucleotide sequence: TGTGCCAGCAGCTTGCCCGCCGGGACTACTTACAATGAGCAGTTCTTC.

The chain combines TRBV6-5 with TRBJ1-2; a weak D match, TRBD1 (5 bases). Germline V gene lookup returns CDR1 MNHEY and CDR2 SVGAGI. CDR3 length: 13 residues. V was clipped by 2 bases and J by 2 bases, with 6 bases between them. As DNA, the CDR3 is TGTGCCAGCAGTTACCGGGACAACTATGGCTACACCTTC. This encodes CASSYRDNYGYTF.

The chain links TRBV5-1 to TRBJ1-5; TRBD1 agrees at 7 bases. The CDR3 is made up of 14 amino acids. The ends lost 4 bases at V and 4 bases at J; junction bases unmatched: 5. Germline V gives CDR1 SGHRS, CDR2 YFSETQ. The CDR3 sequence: CASSMGQPNQPQHF. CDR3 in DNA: TGCGCCAGCAGCATGGGACAGCCAAATCAGCCCCAGCATTTT.

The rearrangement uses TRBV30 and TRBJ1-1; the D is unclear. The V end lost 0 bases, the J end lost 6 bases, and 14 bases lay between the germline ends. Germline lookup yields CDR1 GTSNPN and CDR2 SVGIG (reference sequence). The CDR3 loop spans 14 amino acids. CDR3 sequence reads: CAWSVFHGGAEAFF. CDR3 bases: TGTGCCTGGAGTGTTTTCCATGGTGGGGCTGAAGCTTTCTTT.

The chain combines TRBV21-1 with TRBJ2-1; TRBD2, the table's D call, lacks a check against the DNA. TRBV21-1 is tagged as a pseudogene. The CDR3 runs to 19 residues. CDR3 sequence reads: CASSKGWSFSGRAYNEQFF. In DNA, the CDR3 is TGTGCCAGCAGCAAAGGGTGGTCATTTAGCGGGAGAGCCTACAATGAGCAGTTCTTC.

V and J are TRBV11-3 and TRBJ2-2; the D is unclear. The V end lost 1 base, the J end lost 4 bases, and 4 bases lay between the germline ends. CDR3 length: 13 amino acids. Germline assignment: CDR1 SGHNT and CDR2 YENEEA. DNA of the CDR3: TGTGCCAGCAGCTTAGTGAGCACCGGGGAGCTGTTTTTT. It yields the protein CASSLVSTGELFF.